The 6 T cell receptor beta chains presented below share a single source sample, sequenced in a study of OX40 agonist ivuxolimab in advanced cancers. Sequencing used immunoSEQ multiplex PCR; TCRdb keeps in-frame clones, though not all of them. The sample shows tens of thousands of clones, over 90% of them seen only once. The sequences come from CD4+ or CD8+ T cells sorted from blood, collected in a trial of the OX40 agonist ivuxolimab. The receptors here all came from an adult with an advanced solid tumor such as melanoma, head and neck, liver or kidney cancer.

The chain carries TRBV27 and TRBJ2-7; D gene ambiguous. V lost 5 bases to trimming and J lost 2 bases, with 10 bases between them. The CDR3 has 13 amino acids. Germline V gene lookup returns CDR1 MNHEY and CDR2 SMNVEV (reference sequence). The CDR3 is CASSPRETYEQYF. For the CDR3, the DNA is TGTGCCAGCAGTCCTAGGGAAACCTACGAGCAGTACTTC.

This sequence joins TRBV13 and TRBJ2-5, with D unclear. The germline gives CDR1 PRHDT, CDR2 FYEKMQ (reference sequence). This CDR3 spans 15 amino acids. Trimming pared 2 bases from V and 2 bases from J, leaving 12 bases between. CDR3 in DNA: TGTGCCAGCAGCTTAATAGCTCGGCCTCAAGAGACCCAGTACTTC. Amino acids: CASSLIARPQETQYF.

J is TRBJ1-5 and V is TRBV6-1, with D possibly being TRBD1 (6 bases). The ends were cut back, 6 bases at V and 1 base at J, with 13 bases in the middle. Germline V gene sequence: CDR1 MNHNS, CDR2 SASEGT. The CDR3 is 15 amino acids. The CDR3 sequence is CASRTTGASNQPQHF. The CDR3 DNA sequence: TGTGCCAGCAGGACGACAGGCGCCAGCAATCAGCCCCAGCATTTT.

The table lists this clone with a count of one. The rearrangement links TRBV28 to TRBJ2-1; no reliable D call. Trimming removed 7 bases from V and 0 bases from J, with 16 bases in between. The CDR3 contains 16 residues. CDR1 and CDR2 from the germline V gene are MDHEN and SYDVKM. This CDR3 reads CASTTQQASSYNEQFF. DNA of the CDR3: TGTGCCAGCACCACTCAGCAGGCCTCCTCCTACAATGAGCAGTTCTTC.

The CDR3 spells CASSPTSGGSSYNEQFF. The DNA for the CDR3 is TGCGCCAGCAGCCCAACGAGCGGGGGGAGCTCCTACAATGAGCAGTTCTTC. The V and J genes are TRBV4-3 and TRBJ2-1; 9 nucleotides line up with TRBD2. Trimming cost V 4 bases and J 0 bases; bases outside gene matches: 7. Germline-derived CDR1 and CDR2 are LGHNA and YSLEER. The CDR3 contains 17 residues.

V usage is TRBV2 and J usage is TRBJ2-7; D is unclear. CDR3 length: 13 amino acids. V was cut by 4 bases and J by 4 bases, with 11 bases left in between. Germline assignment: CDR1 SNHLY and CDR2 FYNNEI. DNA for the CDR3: TGTGCCAGCAGTGTATCGGCCGGTTACGAGCAGTACTTC. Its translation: CASSVSAGYEQYF.